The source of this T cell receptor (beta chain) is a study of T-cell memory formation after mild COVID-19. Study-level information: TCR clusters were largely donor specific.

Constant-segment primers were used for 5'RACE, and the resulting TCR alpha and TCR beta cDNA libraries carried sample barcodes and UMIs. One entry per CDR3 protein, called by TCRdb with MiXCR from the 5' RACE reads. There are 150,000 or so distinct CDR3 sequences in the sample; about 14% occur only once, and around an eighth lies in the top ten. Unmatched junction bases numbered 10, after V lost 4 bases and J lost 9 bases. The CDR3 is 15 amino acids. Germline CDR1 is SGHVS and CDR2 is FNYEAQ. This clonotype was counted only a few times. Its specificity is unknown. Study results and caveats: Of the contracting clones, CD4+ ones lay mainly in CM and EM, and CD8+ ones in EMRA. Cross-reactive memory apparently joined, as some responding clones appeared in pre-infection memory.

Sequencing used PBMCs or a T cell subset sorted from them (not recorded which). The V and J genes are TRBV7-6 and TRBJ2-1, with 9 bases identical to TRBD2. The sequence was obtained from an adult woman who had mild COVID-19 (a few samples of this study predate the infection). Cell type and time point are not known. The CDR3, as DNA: TGTGCCAGCAGCTCGGCGGGAGGGCCGGGAAGTGAGCAGTTCTTC. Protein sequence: CASSSAGGPGSEQFF.